Presented here are 12 T cell receptor beta chains from one specimen sequenced in a study of shared clonotypes between healthy human individuals. The protocol was immunoSEQ multiplex PCR, while the TCRdb copy is restricted to in-frame clones and leaves out a portion. The profile shows 2.3 million or so clones, approximately 93% of them singletons. Sequencing used naive CD4+ T cells from PBMCs. Subset noted: CD45RA+ positively selected. These receptors came from a man aged 18 to 30 in good health. Some clones in this sample may be carry-over from other donors' samples.

The chain couples TRBV11-2 to TRBJ1-1, with D unresolved. The CDR3 runs 14 residues. Trimming shortened V by 3 bases and J by 1 base, and 9 bases separated the two germline ends. Germline V lookup: CDR1 SGHAT, CDR2 FQNNGV. The CDR3 reads CASSLPPSNTEAFF. The CDR3 DNA follows: TGTGCCAGCAGCTTGCCACCCTCGAACACTGAAGCTTTCTTT.

A word on this clone: Other nucleotide sequences from this sample produce the same CDR3. V is TRBV10-3 and J is TRBJ1-5; TRBD1 might be the D (6 bases). The CDR3 spans 12 residues. V shed 10 bases and J shed 1 base, with 8 bases lying between them. Germline CDR1 is ENHRY and CDR2 is SYGVKD. The CDR3 here is CATQGSNQPQHF. The CDR3 DNA reads as TGTGCCACCCAGGGGAGCAATCAGCCCCAGCATTTT.

This clone was seen once. CDR3 amino acids: CASSSSSGGSSYEQYF. CDR3 DNA: TGCGCCAGCAGCTCTTCTAGCGGGGGGAGCTCCTACGAGCAGTACTTC. V gene TRBV5-1 combines with J gene TRBJ2-7; 11 positions agree with TRBD2. Per the germline V gene, CDR1 is SGHRS and CDR2 is YFSETQ. This CDR3 region has 16 residues. Trimming took 3 bases from V and 0 from J; bases not matched to a gene: 5.

The chain joins TRBV5-1 to TRBJ2-5; tentative D call: TRBD1 (5 bases). There are 12 residues in the CDR3. The V gene's germline CDR1 is SGHRS and CDR2 YFSETQ. Trimming took off 4 bases at V and 5 bases at J, with 9 bases between the two ends. The chain's CDR3 is CASSGRAETQYF. The CDR3 nucleotides read TGCGCCAGCAGCGGCAGGGCGGAGACCCAGTACTTC.

The chain combines TRBV13 with TRBJ1-5, with unresolved D. CDR3 length: 13 residues. V lost 0 bases, J lost 5 bases, and 5 bases lay in between. Germline-derived CDR1 and CDR2 are PRHDT and FYEKMQ (reference sequence). CDR3 nucleotides: TGTGCCAGCAGCTTAGGGAGAGATCAGCCCCAGCATTTT. Encoded protein: CASSLGRDQPQHF. Looking up the rest from reference TRBV13 and TRBJ1-5 gives the full variable domain: AAGVIQSPRHLIKEKRETATLKCYPIPRHDTVYWYQQGPGQDPQFLISFYEKMQSDKGSIPDRFSAQQFSDYHSELNMSSLELGDSALYFCASSLGRDQPQHFGDGTRLSIL.

V and J are TRBV29-1 and TRBJ2-6; D is unresolved. Trimming took 2 bases from V and 4 from J, leaving 9 bases between them. The germline gives CDR1 SQVTM, CDR2 ANQGSEA. This CDR3 has 14 residues. The CDR3 loop is CSVEKSRGANVLTF. DNA of the CDR3: TGCAGCGTTGAAAAGTCGCGGGGGGCCAACGTCCTGACTTTC. The entire variable domain, with the rest obtained from reference TRBV29-1 and TRBJ2-6, is as follows: SAVISQKPSRDICQRGTSLTIQCQVDSQVTMMFWYRQQPGQSLTLIATANQGSEATYESGFVIDKFPISRPNLTFSTLTVSNMSPEDSSIYLCSVEKSRGANVLTFGAGSRLTVL.

The V call is TRBV7-2, the J call TRBJ2-5, with 9 bases lining up with TRBD1. The CDR3 covers 15 residues. Per the germline V gene, CDR1 is SGHTA and CDR2 is FQGNSA. Trimming removed 1 base from V and 4 bases from J; junction bases left unmatched: 4. CDR3 nucleotides: TGTGCCAGCAGCTTAGAGCGGACAGGGGTAGAGACCCAGTACTTC. It yields the protein CASSLERTGVETQYF.

CDR3 nucleotide sequence: TGTGCCAGCAGTGACACAGGGGTGGGCGGCTACACCTTC. Residues: CASSDTGVGGYTF. The chain links TRBV28 to TRBJ1-2; 7 nucleotides line up with TRBD1. The CDR3 length is 13 residues. V was clipped by 5 bases and J by 8 bases; unmatched bases: 8. The V gene's germline CDR1 is MDHEN and CDR2 SYDVKM.

V is TRBV7-2 and J is TRBJ1-2; D remains ambiguous. Germline lookup yields CDR1 SGHTA and CDR2 FQGNSA. CDR3 size: 12 residues. Trimming left V 2 bases short and J 2 bases short, with 3 bases between. CDR3 sequence: CASSLMNYGYTF. The CDR3 nucleotides are TGTGCCAGCAGCTTAATGAACTATGGCTACACCTTC. Full variable domain (missing parts from reference TRBV7-2 and TRBJ1-2): GAGVSQSPSNKVTEKGKDVELRCDPISGHTALYWYRQSLGQGLEFLIYFQGNSAPDKSGLPSDRFSAERTGGSVSTLTIQRTQQEDSAVYLCASSLMNYGYTFGSGTRLTVV.

This rearrangement joins TRBV2 to TRBJ1-2, with 10 bases aligning to TRBD1. Germline-derived CDR1 and CDR2 are SNHLY and FYNNEI. V was pared by 6 bases and J by 4 bases, with 5 bases of the junction left unmatched. This CDR3 region has 14 residues. The CDR3 loop reads CASRTGTGAYGYTF. The DNA of the CDR3 is TGTGCCAGCAGGACAGGGACAGGGGCCTATGGCTACACCTTC.

V usage is TRBV2 and J usage is TRBJ1-2, with TRBD1 matching 11 bases. Germline V CDR1 and CDR2: SNHLY, FYNNEI. V shed 3 bases and J 7 bases; nucleotides not matched to a gene: 10. The CDR3 spans 16 residues. DNA of the CDR3: TGTGCCAGCAGTGACCAGGACAGGGGGCCCTTGGCTGGCTACACCTTC. Its protein is CASSDQDRGPLAGYTF.

The chain couples TRBV27 to TRBJ2-7; 11 positions match TRBD2. The V gene end was trimmed by 6 bases and the J gene end by 9 bases; junction bases not matched to a gene: 13. Germline loops: CDR1 MNHEY, CDR2 SMNVEV (reference sequence). There are 15 residues in the CDR3. CDR3 amino acids: CASRPHIAGGPGQYF. The CDR3 DNA follows: TGTGCCAGCAGACCACACATAGCGGGAGGGCCTGGGCAGTACTTC.